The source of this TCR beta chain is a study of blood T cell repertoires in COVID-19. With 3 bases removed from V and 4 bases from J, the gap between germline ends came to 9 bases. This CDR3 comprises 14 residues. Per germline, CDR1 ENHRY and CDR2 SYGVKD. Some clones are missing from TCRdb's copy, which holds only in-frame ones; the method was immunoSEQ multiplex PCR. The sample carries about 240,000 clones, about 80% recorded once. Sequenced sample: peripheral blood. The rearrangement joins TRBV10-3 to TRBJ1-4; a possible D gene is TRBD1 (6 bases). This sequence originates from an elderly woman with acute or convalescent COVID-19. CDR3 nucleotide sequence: TGTGCCATCAGTGAAAGGGGGGGTAATGAAAAACTGTTTTTT. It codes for CAISERGGNEKLFF.